The 16 T cell receptor beta chains below come from one sample, sequenced in a study of T-cell memory formation after mild COVID-19. In TCRdb, the 5' RACE reads were re-called with MiXCR into one record per CDR3 protein. The sample lists 300,000 to 400,000 distinct CDR3 sequences; about a sixth were seen once. Sequenced input: PBMCs or a T cell subset sorted from them (not recorded which). These receptors were collected from a man younger than 30 who had mild COVID-19 (a few samples of this study predate the infection). Cell type and time point are not known.

The chain has TRBV11-2 and TRBJ2-3, with 7 positions matching TRBD1. CDR3 length: 17 residues. J lost 2 bases, V lost 3 bases, and 11 bases had no gene match. Germline lookup yields CDR1 SGHAT and CDR2 FQNNGV. The DNA of the CDR3 is TGTGCCAGCAGCTTTACAGTTTCCGGGACAGCCACAGATACGCAGTATTTT. Residues: CASSFTVSGTATDTQYF.

The chain links TRBV11-2 to TRBJ1-1; weak D call: TRBD1 (5 bases). Trimming took 5 bases from V and 6 from J, leaving 13 bases between them. Germline CDR1 and CDR2: SGHAT and FQNNGV. This CDR3 comprises 13 residues. This CDR3 reads CASSPPGGAEAFF. The CDR3 bases are TGTGCCAGCAGCCCCCCGGGGGGAGCTGAAGCTTTCTTT. Combining the CDR3 with reference TRBV11-2 and TRBJ1-1 gives the whole variable domain EAGVAQSPRYKIIEKRQSVAFWCNPISGHATLYWYQQILGQGPKLLIQFQNNGVVDDSQLPKDRFSAERLKGVDSTLKIQPAKLEDSAVYLCASSPPGGAEAFFGQGTRLTVV.

This clonotype was counted a few times. This chain links TRBV6-4 with TRBJ2-3, with D possibly being TRBD2 (6 bases). V lost 6 bases and J lost 4, with 11 bases in between. Germline-derived CDR1 and CDR2 are MRHNA and SNTAGT. The CDR3 runs 13 residues. In DNA, the CDR3 is TGTGCCAGCAGCCCAAGGGACTCAGATACGCAGTATTTT. The encoded protein is CASSPRDSDTQYF.

The chain combines TRBV6-6 with TRBJ1-5, with 11 positions matching TRBD1. The V gene end was trimmed by 4 bases and the J gene end by 1 base; junction bases not matched to a gene: 3. This CDR3 is built from 16 residues. CDR1 and CDR2 from the germline V gene are MNHNY and SVGAGI (reference sequence). The CDR3 sequence is CASSWGTGGSNQPQHF. The CDR3, as DNA: TGTGCCAGCAGTTGGGGGACAGGGGGGAGCAATCAGCCCCAGCATTTT.

The V call is TRBV27, the J call TRBJ2-2; D is uncertain. CDR1 is MNHEY, CDR2 SMNVEV, per germline (reference sequence). The CDR3 spans 12 residues. V dropped 5 bases and J dropped 6 bases, with 7 bases sitting between them. CDR3 in amino acids: CASSRGPGELFF. In DNA form, the CDR3 reads TGTGCCAGCAGTAGAGGTCCCGGGGAGCTGTTTTTT.

This clonotype turned up a few times. The V call is TRBV30, the J call TRBJ1-1; D gene unclear. This CDR3 is built from 15 residues. Per the germline V gene, CDR1 is GTSNPN and CDR2 is SVGIG (reference sequence). Trimming removed 2 bases at V and 1 base at J, with 14 bases between. The CDR3 sequence is CAWSLGLLSNTEAFF. The CDR3 nucleotides read TGTGCCTGGAGTCTAGGCCTACTCTCGAACACTGAAGCTTTCTTT.

This clonotype showed up many times. One end of the junction fails to match germline, which may point to a read error. The genes are TRBV4-3 and TRBJ2-1; 7 bases line up with TRBD1. This CDR3 has 15 amino acids. Germline V gene data show CDR1 as LGHNA and CDR2 as YSLEER. The CDR3 DNA reads as TGTGCCAGCAGCCAAGAGGGGGCTTCCTACAATGAGCAGTTCTTC. Translating gives CASSQEGASYNEQFF.

This clonotype was seen a handful of times. This chain connects TRBV11-2 to TRBJ1-4; D might be TRBD1 (6 bases). The length of the CDR3 is 14 residues. The germline gives CDR1 SGHAT, CDR2 FQNNGV. Trimming left V 1 base short and J 8 bases short, with 11 bases between. CDR3 sequence reads: CASSLGQGHEKLFF. For the CDR3, the DNA is TGTGCCAGCAGCTTAGGGCAGGGACACGAAAAACTGTTTTTT.

This clonotype was observed a handful of times. The J gene is TRBJ2-7, the V gene TRBV3-1; D is unresolved. Germline loops: CDR1 LGHDT, CDR2 YNNKEL (reference sequence). Between the trimmed V and J ends, which lost 1 base and 6 bases, there was a span of 13 bases. The CDR3 extends over 14 amino acids. The CDR3: CASSQGPPRAEQYF. CDR3 sequence (DNA): TGTGCCAGCAGCCAAGGGCCCCCCCGCGCCGAGCAGTACTTC.

The genes are TRBV7-2 and TRBJ2-5; 8 positions agree with TRBD1. Looked up from germline, CDR1 is SGHTA and CDR2 is FQGNSA. The trim removed 4 bases at V and 3 bases at J, leaving 7 bases unmatched. The CDR3 runs 15 residues. The CDR3 region is CASSSQTGVEETQYF. CDR3 nucleotide sequence: TGTGCCAGCAGCTCGCAGACAGGGGTGGAAGAGACCCAGTACTTC.

The CDR3 sequence: CASSPRAAYGYTF. CDR3 in DNA: TGTGCCAGCAGCCCCCGGGCAGCCTATGGCTACACCTTC. The chain joins TRBV11-2 to TRBJ1-2; D gene ambiguous. V dropped 5 bases and J dropped 4 bases, with 11 bases sitting between them. CDR1 is SGHAT and CDR2 is FQNNGV in the germline V gene. The CDR3 length is 13 residues.

The rearrangement uses TRBV6-2 or TRBV6-3 and TRBJ2-7; D is uncertain. The CDR3 runs to 14 residues. Germline V gene data show CDR1 as MNHEY and CDR2 as SVGEGT. With 3 bases removed from V and 3 bases from J, the gap between germline ends came to 12 bases. The CDR3 DNA sequence: TGTGCCAGCAGTTATGGCAGGTCACACTACGAGCAGTACGTC. Translating it yields CASSYGRSHYEQYV.

This clonotype was recorded a few times. This sequence joins TRBV5-1 and TRBJ2-7; unclear D gene. The germline V and J ends were trimmed by 3 bases and 5 bases, with 6 bases remaining between them. The CDR3 sequence is 11 residues long. Per the germline V gene, CDR1 is SGHRS and CDR2 is YFSETQ. The CDR3 DNA follows: TGCGCCAGCAGCTCCTTTAACGAGCAGTACTTC. Residues: CASSSFNEQYF.

The rearrangement uses TRBV20-1 and TRBJ2-1; D is unresolved. The CDR3 sequence is 13 residues long. Germline V lookup: CDR1 DFQATT, CDR2 SNEGSKA (reference sequence). The V gene lost 1 base and the J gene lost 9 bases, with 13 bases spanning the gap. The CDR3 is CSARAPNVAEQFF. The CDR3 coding sequence is TGCAGTGCTAGAGCTCCCAATGTGGCTGAGCAGTTCTTC.

This clonotype was seen ten or more times. The rearrangement joins TRBV4-1 to TRBJ2-3, with 9 bases identical to TRBD2. The CDR3 is 18 residues long. V dropped 4 bases and J dropped 5; count of bases not matched to a gene: 16. Germline CDR1 MGHRA, CDR2 YSYEKL. CDR3 residues: CASSLGTTLAGNKDTQYF. The CDR3 bases are TGCGCCAGCAGCCTCGGGACCACGCTAGCGGGAAACAAAGATACGCAGTATTTT.

The chain couples TRBV20-1 to TRBJ1-2; possibly TRBD1 for D (6 bases). Looked up from germline, CDR1 is DFQATT and CDR2 is SNEGSKA (reference sequence). Trimming took 3 bases from V and 4 from J, leaving 18 bases between them. The CDR3 length is 15 residues. The CDR3 sequence is CSASRGDTSSYGYTF. CDR3 DNA: TGCAGTGCTAGTCGCGGGGACACGTCGTCCTATGGCTACACCTTC.